This T cell receptor (beta chain) was captured in a study of control samples from healthy donors and cancer patients. Measured with immunoSEQ multiplex PCR; TCRdb has only the in-frame clones, and not every one. The table records about 15,000 clones, about 80% of them present only once. This clonotype was obtained from a female donor with lung cancer. Sequencing was done on a sample of formalin-fixed, paraffin-embedded tissue.

The CDR3 DNA follows: TGTGCCAGCCAGAGAGGTCCTCTCCCTTACGAGCAGTACTTC. Residues: CASQRGPLPYEQYF. This chain connects TRBV28 to TRBJ2-7; no reliable D call. Germline-derived CDR1 and CDR2 are MDHEN and SYDVKM. V shed 8 bases and J shed 4 bases, with 18 bases lying between them. CDR3 length: 14 amino acids. The full variable domain, with the rest looked up from reference TRBV28 and TRBJ2-7, is DVKVTQSSRYLVKRTGEKVFLECVQDMDHENMFWYRQDPGLGLRLIYFSYDVKMKEKGDIPEGYSVSREKKERFSLILESASTNQTSMYLCASQRGPLPYEQYFGPGTRLTVT.